Included here is one T cell receptor (beta chain) sequence, with context. V was pared by 3 bases and J by 2 bases, with 5 bases of the junction left unmatched. The CDR3 contains 15 residues. Germline V lookup: CDR1 SGHRS, CDR2 YFSETQ. The method was immunoSEQ multiplex PCR; TCRdb's version includes in-frame clones alone and lacks a portion of them. The table includes about 98,000 clones, roughly four fifths detected once. The data were obtained in a study of control samples from healthy donors and cancer patients. The V gene is TRBV5-1, the J gene TRBJ2-3; 8 bases match TRBD1. The clonotype originates from a man between 60 and 75 years old in good health. The sample consisted of blood. The CDR3 loop reads CASSSTGAFTDTQYF. Written as DNA, the CDR3 is TGCGCCAGCAGCTCGACAGGGGCCTTCACAGATACGCAGTATTTT.